This TCR beta chain was identified during a study of CD8 T cells in Susac syndrome. With respect to this clonotype: Its target is not known.

Germline loops: CDR1 PRHDT, CDR2 FYEKMQ (reference sequence). The CDR3 spans 15 residues. Trimming pared 7 bases from V and 2 bases from J, leaving 18 bases between. General study findings and limits: The authors acknowledged that the study's TCR sequencing and HLA analysis involved relatively few individuals.

Random hexamers were used to reverse transcribe the RNA input (roughly 0.5 to 1 ug). Amplification of TCR beta CDR3 by immunoSEQ multiplex PCR spanned 54 Vbeta and 13 Jbeta. TCRdb reprocessed the immunoSEQ multiplex PCR reads via MiXCR and lists one record per CDR3 protein. The sample has roughly 190,000 distinct CDR3 sequences, about 95% seen once. The V gene is TRBV13, the J gene TRBJ2-7, with a tentative D call TRBD1 (6 bases). Sequencing input: CD8+ T cells from PBMCs. This receptor was obtained from a human donor with Susac syndrome. For the CDR3, the DNA is TGTGCCAGCACCCTAGGGCAGGGGAGACCCTACGAGCAGTACTTC. Translation: CASTLGQGRPYEQYF.